This TCR beta chain was profiled in a study of blood T cell repertoires in COVID-19. As for the study in general: The United States, Italy and Spain were the sources of the acute and convalescent COVID-19 samples. T cells, B-cell-depleted T cells, or PBMCs supplied cDNA or gDNA.

The authors' processing: The authors estimated nucleated cell counts from reference gene primer amplification. Using immunoSEQ multiplex PCR, the repertoire was profiled, and TCRdb retains in-frame clones only, with some absent. For V, J and clone size, that table is used; D and trimming come from the DNA. The sample includes 120,000 or so clones, about 88% of them seen just once. The CDR3 sequence is 14 residues long. Unmatched junction bases numbered 4, after V lost 4 bases and J lost 5 bases. Looked up from germline, CDR1 is LGHDT and CDR2 is YNNKEL (reference sequence). The source material was peripheral blood. The clonotype was recovered from a woman older than 75 with acute or convalescent COVID-19. The chain is built from TRBV3-1 (or the pseudogene TRBV3-2) and TRBJ1-5, with TRBD1 matching 8 bases. In DNA form, the CDR3 reads TGTGCCAGCAGCCGCGGACAGGGCGATCAGCCCCAGCATTTT. Translation: CASSRGQGDQPQHF.